These T cell receptor delta chains were read from a single sample in a study of Vδ1+ human thymocytes. TCRdb re-called the multiplex PCR reads with CATT. The data contain about 55,000 delta-chain clones, about 16% of them singletons. Sequencing was performed on Vdelta1+ gamma-delta thymocytes from the thymus. The receptors were gathered from a boy under two years old who had congenital heart surgery. Both conserved end residues are part of each CDR3. Fields, in order: D gene, J gene, clone size, V gene, CDR3 protein, CDR3 DNA. The D gene is left open where the match is weak. Rows give clone size only sometimes, using once, few, many, or a class for an expanded clone.

D gene: TRDD2; J gene: TRDJ1; clone size: few; V gene: TRDV1; CDR3 protein: CALGELILPTLRGWYEWTDKLIF; CDR3 DNA: TGTGCTCTTGGGGAACTCATCCTTCCTACCTTGCGGGGGTGGTACGAATGGACCGATAAACTCATCTTT
D gene: NA; J gene: TRDJ1; clone size: few; V gene: TRDV1; CDR3 protein: CALGELFHSPDKLIF; CDR3 DNA: TGTGCTCTTGGGGAACTATTCCACTCTCCCGATAAACTCATCTTT
D gene: TRDD3; J gene: TRDJ1; clone size: few; V gene: TRDV1; CDR3 protein: CALGETPPPVLGDTRVYTDKLIF; CDR3 DNA: TGTGCTCTTGGGGAAACGCCACCGCCCGTACTGGGGGATACAAGGGTTTACACCGATAAACTCATCTTT
D gene: TRDD3; J gene: TRDJ1; clone size: NA; V gene: TRDV2; CDR3 protein: CACERPWGGDETYTDKLIF; CDR3 DNA: TGTGCCTGTGAGCGTCCTTGGGGGGGGGATGAAACGTACACCGATAAACTCATCTTT
D gene: TRDD3; J gene: TRDJ1; clone size: NA; V gene: TRDV1; CDR3 protein: CALGERSYVGTGGYPRHLIF; CDR3 DNA: TGTGCTCTTGGGGAACGTTCCTACGTCGGTACTGGGGGATACCCCCGGCACCTCATCTTT
D gene: TRDD3; J gene: TRDJ1; clone size: NA; V gene: TRDV1; CDR3 protein: CALGEVTGIRGKHKLIF; CDR3 DNA: TGTGCTCTTGGGGAAGTCACGGGGATACGCGGGAAGCATAAACTCATCTTT
D gene: NA; J gene: TRDJ1; clone size: NA; V gene: TRDV1; CDR3 protein: CALGEGPSYGPGGWSPYILELIF; CDR3 DNA: TGTGCTCTTGGGGAAGGTCCTTCCTACGGTCCTGGGGGATGGTCCCCCTATATATTAGAACTCATCTTT
D gene: TRDD3; J gene: TRDJ1; clone size: NA; V gene: TRDV1; CDR3 protein: CALGDPLPRETYWGIHPTDKLIF; CDR3 DNA: TGTGCTCTTGGGGACCCTCTTCCTAGGGAGACGTACTGGGGGATACACCCCACCGATAAACTCATCTTT
D gene: NA; J gene: TRDJ1; clone size: NA; V gene: TRDV1; CDR3 protein: CALGERKKIYFLKDGTGGSPLSDKLIF; CDR3 DNA: TGTGCTCTTGGGGAACGTAAGAAAATTTACTTCCTAAAAGATGGTACTGGGGGTTCCCCTCTTTCGGATAAACTCATCTTT
D gene: TRDD3; J gene: TRDJ1; clone size: NA; V gene: TRDV1; CDR3 protein: CALGELIQTGGYADKLIF; CDR3 DNA: TGTGCTCTTGGGGAACTTATCCAAACTGGGGGATACGCCGATAAACTCATCTTT
D gene: TRDD3; J gene: TRDJ1; clone size: NA; V gene: TRDV1; CDR3 protein: CALGSVSYRITGGYADTDKLIF; CDR3 DNA: TGTGCTCTTGGGTCTGTTTCCTACCGGATTACTGGGGGATACGCGGACACCGATAAACTCATCTTT
D gene: NA; J gene: TRDJ1; clone size: NA; V gene: TRDV1; CDR3 protein: CALSPTAQSSSYFGGPMGADKLIF; CDR3 DNA: TGTGCTCTGAGCCCTACCGCCCAATCGTCGTCCTACTTCGGGGGACCCATGGGGGCCGATAAACTCATCTTT
D gene: TRDD3; J gene: TRDJ2; clone size: NA; V gene: TRDV1; CDR3 protein: CALGERPNHWGIRGTAQLFF; CDR3 DNA: TGTGCTCTTGGGGAACGTCCCAACCACTGGGGGATACGCGGGACAGCACAACTCTTCTTT
D gene: TRDD3; J gene: TRDJ1; clone size: few; V gene: TRDV1; CDR3 protein: CALGEGLRKTTGGYGDTDKLIF; CDR3 DNA: TGTGCTCTTGGGGAAGGCCTACGCAAAACCACTGGGGGATACGGGGACACCGATAAACTCATCTTT
D gene: TRDD3; J gene: TRDJ1; clone size: few; V gene: TRDV1; CDR3 protein: CALGELVLQLGDASADDKLIF; CDR3 DNA: TGTGCTCTTGGGGAACTAGTCCTCCAACTGGGGGATGCTTCCGCCGACGATAAACTCATCTTT
D gene: TRDD3; J gene: TRDJ1; clone size: NA; V gene: TRDV1; CDR3 protein: CALWAYSNWGIRAKLIF; CDR3 DNA: TGTGCTCTTTGGGCTTACTCGAACTGGGGGATACGGGCTAAACTCATCTTT
D gene: TRDD3; J gene: TRDJ1; clone size: NA; V gene: TRDV1; CDR3 protein: CALGVPILGEGIGTDKLIF; CDR3 DNA: TGTGCTCTTGGGGTCCCCATACTGGGGGAAGGGATAGGCACCGATAAACTCATCTTT
D gene: NA; J gene: TRDJ1; clone size: few; V gene: TRDV1; CDR3 protein: CALGELLGPPSYPTYWGIREMRLIF; CDR3 DNA: TGTGCTCTTGGGGAACTTTTAGGCCCGCCTTCCTACCCCACGTACTGGGGGATCCGGGAGATGCGGCTCATCTTT
D gene: TRDD3; J gene: TRDJ1; clone size: NA; V gene: TRDV1; CDR3 protein: CALGDAYFRHPRWGTNTDKLIF; CDR3 DNA: TGTGCTCTTGGGGATGCCTATTTCCGACATCCCCGCTGGGGGACTAACACCGATAAACTCATCTTT
D gene: NA; J gene: TRDJ1; clone size: few; V gene: TRDV1; CDR3 protein: CALGSLRGLYTDKLIF; CDR3 DNA: TGTGCTCTTGGCAGTCTACGGGGCTTGTACACCGATAAACTCATCTTT
D gene: TRDD2; J gene: TRDJ1; clone size: few; V gene: TRDV1; CDR3 protein: CALGESFLRPGWRLYTDKLIF; CDR3 DNA: TGTGCTCTTGGGGAATCATTCCTACGACCTGGGTGGAGGTTGTACACCGATAAACTCATCTTT
D gene: NA; J gene: TRDJ1; clone size: medium-sized; V gene: TRDV2; CDR3 protein: CACDTDLTDKLIF; CDR3 DNA: TGTGCCTGTGACACCGATCTTACGGATAAACTCATCTTT
D gene: TRDD2; J gene: TRDJ1; clone size: few; V gene: TRDV1; CDR3 protein: CALGELPGAFLRCDKLIF; CDR3 DNA: TGTGCTCTTGGGGAACTTCCCGGCGCTTTCCTACGGTGCGATAAACTCATCTTT
D gene: NA; J gene: TRDJ1; clone size: NA; V gene: TRDV1; CDR3 protein: CALGDYTFLRSSWGYSVDKLIF; CDR3 DNA: TGTGCTCTTGGGGACTATACCTTCCTACGATCTTCCTGGGGATACTCTGTCGATAAACTCATCTTT
D gene: NA; J gene: TRDJ1; clone size: few; V gene: TRDV1; CDR3 protein: CALGERPTLDTRLRLYDKLIF; CDR3 DNA: TGTGCTCTTGGGGAACGTCCTACCCTGGATACGCGACTCCGGCTTTACGATAAACTCATCTTT
D gene: TRDD3; J gene: TRDJ1; clone size: NA; V gene: TRDV1; CDR3 protein: CALGPHGEETVLGDTWTDKLIF; CDR3 DNA: TGTGCTCTTGGGCCCCATGGCGAGGAAACGGTACTGGGGGATACGTGGACCGATAAACTCATCTTT
D gene: TRDD3; J gene: TRDJ1; clone size: medium-sized; V gene: TRDV2; CDR3 protein: CACDINTGGYSYKLIF; CDR3 DNA: TGTGCCTGTGACATCAATACTGGGGGATACAGCTATAAACTCATCTTT
D gene: TRDD3; J gene: TRDJ1; clone size: NA; V gene: TRDV1; CDR3 protein: CALGTFLILGDTSDKLIF; CDR3 DNA: TGTGCTCTTGGGACTTTCCTTATACTGGGGGATACGTCCGATAAACTCATCTTT
D gene: TRDD3; J gene: TRDJ1; clone size: NA; V gene: TRDV1; CDR3 protein: CALGTTLGDKGLIF; CDR3 DNA: TGTGCTCTTGGTACTACGCTGGGGGATAAGGGACTCATCTTT
D gene: NA; J gene: TRDJ1; clone size: few; V gene: TRDV1; CDR3 protein: CALGAPRLPCTDKLIF; CDR3 DNA: TGTGCTCTTGGGGCCCCTCGCCTGCCGTGCACCGATAAACTCATCTTT
D gene: NA; J gene: TRDJ1; clone size: few; V gene: TRDV1; CDR3 protein: CALGETDWRLIPYTDKLIF; CDR3 DNA: TGTGCTCTTGGGGAGACCGACTGGCGACTTATTCCGTACACCGATAAACTCATCTTT
D gene: TRDD3; J gene: TRDJ1; clone size: few; V gene: TRDV1; CDR3 protein: CALGEIPPMTTPYWGCDKLIF; CDR3 DNA: TGTGCTCTTGGGGAAATCCCCCCGATGACAACCCCTTACTGGGGGTGCGATAAACTCATCTTT
D gene: TRDD3; J gene: TRDJ1; clone size: NA; V gene: TRDV1; CDR3 protein: CALGFVSAFRRPTGGADKLIF; CDR3 DNA: TGTGCTCTTGGGTTCGTCTCGGCCTTCCGGCGACCGACTGGGGGAGCCGATAAACTCATCTTT
D gene: TRDD3; J gene: TRDJ1; clone size: NA; V gene: TRDV1; CDR3 protein: CALGNPRMLRWGTHTDKLIF; CDR3 DNA: TGTGCTCTTGGGAACCCCCGGATGCTTCGGTGGGGGACCCACACCGATAAACTCATCTTT
D gene: TRDD3; J gene: TRDJ1; clone size: NA; V gene: TRDV1; CDR3 protein: CALGKFPGGYAYTDKLIF; CDR3 DNA: TGTGCTCTTGGGAAGTTCCCAGGGGGATACGCGTACACCGATAAACTCATCTTT
D gene: TRDD3; J gene: TRDJ1; clone size: NA; V gene: TRDV1; CDR3 protein: CALGERRPLRVLGDNCELIF; CDR3 DNA: TGTGCTCTTGGGGAACGGCGACCGCTTCGAGTACTGGGGGATAACTGTGAACTCATCTTT
D gene: NA; J gene: TRDJ1; clone size: NA; V gene: TRDV1; CDR3 protein: CALGETTFLRRIRGTDKLIF; CDR3 DNA: TGTGCTCTTGGGGAGACCACATTCCTACGGAGGATACGAGGGACCGATAAACTCATCTTT
D gene: TRDD3; J gene: TRDJ1; clone size: NA; V gene: TRDV1; CDR3 protein: CALGDLSLYWGIPKTTDKLIF; CDR3 DNA: TGTGCTCTTGGAGATCTTTCCCTCTACTGGGGGATACCTAAAACCACCGATAAACTCATCTTT
D gene: TRDD3; J gene: TRDJ1; clone size: NA; V gene: TRDV1; CDR3 protein: CALGELVNVAGYRSDKLIF; CDR3 DNA: TGTGCTCTTGGGGAACTAGTGAACGTGGCGGGATACAGATCCGATAAACTCATCTTT
D gene: TRDD3; J gene: TRDJ1; clone size: few; V gene: TRDV1; CDR3 protein: CALGDNWGTRKLIF; CDR3 DNA: TGTGCTCTTGGGGATAACTGGGGGACGCGTAAACTCATCTTT
D gene: NA; J gene: TRDJ1; clone size: NA; V gene: TRDV1; CDR3 protein: CALGDDNYFTDKLIF; CDR3 DNA: TGTGCTCTTGGGGACGATAACTATTTCACCGATAAACTCATCTTT
D gene: NA; J gene: TRDJ1; clone size: NA; V gene: TRDV1; CDR3 protein: CALGDRPTTWTDKLIF; CDR3 DNA: TGTGCTCTTGGGGACCGCCCTACTACGTGGACCGATAAACTCATCTTT
D gene: TRDD3; J gene: TRDJ1; clone size: NA; V gene: TRDV1; CDR3 protein: CALGEIYSADGGCTFYTDKLIF; CDR3 DNA: TGTGCTCTTGGGGAAATCTATTCCGCGGATGGGGGATGTACCTTTTACACCGATAAACTCATCTTT
D gene: TRDD2; J gene: TRDJ1; clone size: NA; V gene: TRDV1; CDR3 protein: CALGDRPSYVQKGGKLIF; CDR3 DNA: TGTGCTCTTGGGGACCGGCCTTCCTACGTGCAAAAGGGGGGTAAACTCATCTTT
D gene: NA; J gene: TRDJ1; clone size: NA; V gene: TRAV29/DV5; CDR3 protein: CSVLLCSKRESRPYWGNYTDKLIF; CDR3 DNA: NA
D gene: NA; J gene: TRDJ1; clone size: few; V gene: TRDV1; CDR3 protein: CALGASSAPGRKGIDKLIF; CDR3 DNA: TGTGCTCTTGGGGCCTCTTCTGCCCCGGGCAGGAAAGGGATCGATAAACTCATCTTT
D gene: TRDD3; J gene: TRDJ1; clone size: few; V gene: TRDV1; CDR3 protein: CALGEVFRPYPYWGIPKLIF; CDR3 DNA: TGTGCTCTTGGGGAAGTATTTCGTCCCTACCCGTACTGGGGGATACCTAAACTCATCTTT
D gene: TRDD3; J gene: TRDJ1; clone size: NA; V gene: TRDV1; CDR3 protein: CALGMAFLLLGDTGTDKLIF; CDR3 DNA: TGTGCTCTTGGGATGGCCTTCCTACTACTGGGGGATACTGGCACCGATAAACTCATCTTT
D gene: NA; J gene: TRDJ1; clone size: few; V gene: TRDV1; CDR3 protein: CALGERSGIWGYTDKLIF; CDR3 DNA: TGTGCTCTTGGGGAACGCAGTGGGATATGGGGGTACACCGATAAACTCATCTTT
D gene: NA; J gene: TRDJ1; clone size: few; V gene: TRAV29/DV5; CDR3 protein: CALASFYTDKLIF; CDR3 DNA: TGTGCACTCGCTTCCTTCTACACCGATAAACTCATCTTT